Reported below is one TCR beta chain. The data belong to a study of blood T cell repertoires in COVID-19. Study details: The analysed material was cDNA or gDNA that came from T cells, B-cell-depleted T cells, or PBMCs.

Here immunoSEQ multiplex PCR was the method, and the copy in TCRdb shows in-frame clones only, minus some. The table shows over 200,000 clones, with 87% occurring only once. The CDR3 runs to 14 residues. The germline V and J ends were trimmed by 0 bases and 7 bases, with 13 bases remaining between them. CDR1 is SGHRS and CDR2 is YFSETQ in the germline V gene. The gene calls are TRBV5-1 and TRBJ1-2; D is ambiguous. The sequenced material came from peripheral blood. This TCR derives from a man in his forties with active or convalescent COVID-19. The CDR3 loop is CASSLAERAGGYTF. The CDR3 DNA reads TGCGCCAGCAGCTTGGCAGAGCGTGCGGGTGGCTACACCTTC.